A selection of T cell receptor beta chains follows, all from one sample in a study of blood T cell repertoires in COVID-19. TCRdb's table, derived via immunoSEQ multiplex PCR, lists solely in-frame clones and lacks some. The sample shows a few hundred thousand clones, more than 75% of them seen only once. Sequenced sample: peripheral blood. Receptors were obtained from a woman aged 45-65 years with acute or convalescent COVID-19. CDR3s include the opening cysteine and the closing phenylalanine or tryptophan. Each record gives: J gene, D gene, V gene, CDR3 protein. A D gene is named only where the DNA matches it firmly.

TRBJ2-6	NA	TRBV28	CASTGQKAGANVLTF
TRBJ2-7	NA	TRBV19	CASSYSAQDYEQYF
TRBJ2-1	NA	TRBV3-1/TRBV3-2	CASSQEVADYNEQFF
TRBJ1-5	NA	TRBV6-5	CASSYDGNQPQHF
TRBJ2-1	TRBD2	TRBV27	CASSLRGLAPLGEQFF
TRBJ1-4	NA	TRBV4-3	CASSQTTGRATNEKLFF
TRBJ1-5	TRBD1	TRBV30	CAWSKGQGANQPQHF
TRBJ1-1	NA	TRBV9	CASSLRRDTEAFF
TRBJ1-2	TRBD1	TRBV29-1	CSVLRAGGTSGGYTF
TRBJ2-3	NA	TRBV27	CASSLIAALTDTQYF
TRBJ1-1	NA	TRBV4-2	CASSPPGQPNTEAFF
TRBJ1-2	NA	TRBV12-3/TRBV12-4	CASTYSDYGYTF
TRBJ1-2	NA	TRBV6-2/TRBV6-3	CASSYGQGNYGYTF
TRBJ2-7	NA	TRBV20-1	CSAGPGLEQYF
TRBJ2-5	TRBD1	TRBV19	CASSRGTGGETQYF
TRBJ2-1	TRBD2	TRBV27	CASSFSGSSYNEQFF
TRBJ1-2	TRBD1	TRBV18	CASSPGQDIYGYTF
TRBJ2-1	TRBD2	TRBV4-1	CASRPTGTSGRGREQFF
TRBJ2-1	NA	TRBV4-3	CASSQGTLGSVSYNEQFF
TRBJ2-2	NA	TRBV24-1	CATEDAGALRNTGELFF
TRBJ1-2	TRBD1	TRBV7-3	CASSLGGQSNYGYTF
TRBJ1-2	NA	TRBV28	CASRAGNYGYTF
TRBJ2-2	TRBD2	TRBV5-1	CASSLGLLAGGTGELFF
TRBJ1-1	NA	TRBV28	CASSFPGRGAGEAFF
TRBJ2-1	TRBD2	TRBV7-9	CASSTTSGAYNEQFF
TRBJ1-5	TRBD1	TRBV7-9	CASSLQGGSNQPQHF
TRBJ2-7	NA	TRBV9	CASSGVSTYEQYF
TRBJ1-2	NA	TRBV2	CASSATGANYGYTF
TRBJ2-1	TRBD2	TRBV7-8	CACRLAGGVVGEQFF
TRBJ2-7	NA	TRBV6-2/TRBV6-3	CASSHGSYEQYF
TRBJ2-7	TRBD1	TRBV4-3	CASSQMTGGGYEQYF
TRBJ2-1	TRBD1	TRBV5-6	CASSLWGTGTNEQFF
TRBJ1-1	TRBD1	TRBV24-1	CATSDPGQGGTEAFF
TRBJ2-3	TRBD1	TRBV5-1	CASSISGTGEHTQYF
TRBJ2-3	NA	TRBV7-8	CASRRRGTDTQYF
TRBJ1-2	NA	TRBV12-2	CASRLGNRGDNYGYTF
TRBJ2-2	NA	TRBV11-3	CASSFSGNTGELFF
TRBJ1-1	TRBD1	TRBV7-2	CASSPGQRNTEAFF
TRBJ2-4	TRBD1	TRBV9	CASSLGTGGVGNIQYF
TRBJ2-2	NA	TRBV28	CASSSQWANTGELFF
TRBJ2-1	NA	TRBV30	CAWSPWSSYNEQFF
TRBJ2-1	TRBD2	TRBV27	CASSSGTSGYNEQFF
TRBJ1-2	TRBD1	TRBV6-1	CASSEADRGPLGYTF
TRBJ2-7	NA	TRBV27	CASSSPQGISSYEQYF
TRBJ2-7	TRBD2	TRBV29-1	CSVVRTSGEQYF